This TCR beta chain is drawn from a study of shared T cell receptors in the human thymus. This CDR3 spans 15 amino acids. V shed 3 bases and J shed 2 bases, with 14 bases lying between them. The germline V gene has CDR1 MDHEN and CDR2 SYDVKM. Only in-frame clones appear in the TCRdb table, and some are missing; sequencing was by immunoSEQ multiplex PCR. The repertoire holds more than 550,000 clones, more than 75% seen once, with roughly 0.0087% in the top ten. This sample also belongs to another study, concerning human thymus T cells. That source notes: The source of the thymus tissue was resections taken during corrective heart surgery. Related studies noted strongly shared thymic repertoires across unrelated people.

Sequenced input: thymocytes. The V call is TRBV28, the J call TRBJ2-7; possible D gene TRBD1, 7 bases. This TCR came from a boy under three years old with a congenital heart defect. CDR3 in amino acids: CASSFSGQVPYEQYF. The CDR3 nucleotides are TGTGCCAGCAGTTTTAGCGGACAGGTCCCCTACGAGCAGTACTTC. Full variable domain (missing parts from reference TRBV28 and TRBJ2-7): DVKVTQSSRYLVKRTGEKVFLECVQDMDHENMFWYRQDPGLGLRLIYFSYDVKMKEKGDIPEGYSVSREKKERFSLILESASTNQTSMYLCASSFSGQVPYEQYFGPGTRLTVT.